This T cell receptor beta chain was documented in a study of blood T cell repertoires in COVID-19. The method was immunoSEQ multiplex PCR; TCRdb's version includes in-frame clones alone and lacks a portion of them. The sample has around 150,000 clones, 75% to 90% seen once; the top ten hold 3% to 3.5%. This CDR3 has 17 residues. After removal of 0 bases from V and 5 bases from J, the junction contained 7 bases not matched to a gene. The TCR was taken from a woman in her sixties with active COVID-19. The sample was peripheral blood. J is TRBJ1-5 and V is TRBV23-1; 10 bases map to TRBD1. TRBV23-1 is given ORF status, its function remaining uncertain. CDR3 in DNA: TGCGCCAGCAGTCAATCCCGGGACAGGGGAAGGGATCAGCCCCAGCATTTT. Its protein is CASSQSRDRGRDQPQHF.